The entry that follows covers one T cell receptor (beta chain) sequence. Its specificity is unknown. Germline lookup yields CDR1 MGHRA and CDR2 YSYEKL. The CDR3 covers 13 residues. Trimming stripped 0 bases from V and 4 bases from J, with 6 bases between. This entry belongs to a study of post-analysis software for immune sequencing data. Background on the study: Clinical courses comprised relapsing-remitting, secondary progressive and progressive-relapsing multiple sclerosis. Broader study findings: Significantly lower normalized Chao1 diversity was found in patients with multiple sclerosis relative to controls. About 5 TRBV segments were significantly more frequent in patients than in controls. TRBV5-6, TRBV5-1 and TRBV20-1 were among these segments. By F measure, strong co-clustering occurred among samples prepared in the same batch.

Prepared TCR beta cDNA libraries contained unique molecular identifiers. TCRdb used MiXCR to reprocess the PCR reads, holding one entry per CDR3 protein. The sample has roughly 580,000 distinct CDR3 sequences; 44% are singletons. The TCR was taken from a girl aged 10-17 years with multiple sclerosis. Source material: blood. The chain uses TRBV4-1 and TRBJ1-2, with D unclear. The DNA of the CDR3 is TGCGCCAGCAGCCAAGATCTTCCCTATGGCTACACCTTC. It specifies CASSQDLPYGYTF.